The source of this T cell receptor beta chain is a study of blood T cell repertoires in COVID-19. The overall study: Acute and convalescent COVID-19 samples came from the United States, Italy and Spain. PBMCs, B-cell-depleted T cells, or T cells provided the cDNA or gDNA that made up the material.

Enrollment of patients from Seattle took place during active infection, with longitudinal follow-up. Per the original methods: Estimation of nucleated cell counts relied on the amplification of reference gene primers. Some clones are missing from TCRdb's copy, which holds only in-frame ones; the method was immunoSEQ multiplex PCR. V, J and clone size derive from that table, while D and trimming were established from the DNA sequence. Of about 280,000 clones detected, more than 70% appear once; the ten largest clones hold approximately 10%. Germline assignment: CDR1 SQVTM and CDR2 ANQGSEA. The V segment lost 2 bases and the J segment 0 bases; nucleotides outside the gene matches: 9. This CDR3 contains 18 residues.

Source material: peripheral blood. This rearrangement joins TRBV29-1 to TRBJ2-6, with 8 bases that match TRBD1. The sequence derives from a woman in her twenties or thirties with COVID-19, enrolled during active disease. This CDR3 is CSVESVTGVFSGANVLTF. The CDR3 DNA reads TGCAGCGTTGAAAGCGTGACAGGGGTCTTCTCTGGGGCCAACGTCCTGACTTTC.